Listed here are 27 T cell receptor beta chains from one sample, sequenced in a study of T cells in Graves' hyperthyroidism and ophthalmopathy (dated by TCRdb to the late 2010s). The library was produced with multiplex PCR. TCRdb shows the sequencer as Illumina HiSeq 2000. The TCR beta CDR3 regions were amplified from the RNA transcripts. The TCR CDR3 was subjected to a first round of RT-PCR using the HTBI primer set and the Qiagen OneStep RT-PCR kit. Clones were called with MiXCR by TCRdb after fastp trimmed the public reads at Q25, and only in-frame beta chains were retained. Identical CDR3 protein sequences are pooled into one entry, listed with their most common genes and DNA. The sample table lists 640,000 or so distinct CDR3 sequences, roughly 14% of them with a count of one. The ten largest clones represent roughly 4.5% of the sample. The specimen was blood. These receptors were taken from a woman between 40 and 55 years old with Graves' ophthalmopathy.

This clonotype was seen at least ten times. The genes are TRBV7-9 and TRBJ2-4, with TRBD2 as a possible D gene (7 bases). The ends were cut back, 5 bases at V and 7 bases at J, with 15 bases in the middle. In germline, CDR1 is SEHNR, CDR2 FQNEAQ (reference sequence). This CDR3 is built from 14 residues. CDR3 nucleotides: TGTGCCAGCAGCCTAGGGGGAGGGAACAACATTCAGTACTTC. Translation: CASSLGGGNNIQYF.

This clonotype was counted ten times or more. The V and J genes are TRBV30 and TRBJ2-3, with 8 nucleotides matching TRBD1. The ends lost 3 bases at V and 3 bases at J; junction bases unmatched: 8. Germline V gene lookup returns CDR1 GTSNPN and CDR2 SVGIG (reference sequence). This CDR3 spans 15 amino acids. As DNA, the CDR3 is TGTGCCTGGAGGTTCGGACAGGGATCTACAGATACGCAGTATTTT. Translation gives CAWRFGQGSTDTQYF.

This clonotype was seen repeatedly, ten times or more. The CDR3 DNA is TGCGCCAGCAGCCAAAGGCAGAACACTGAAGCTTTCTTT. It is translated as CASSQRQNTEAFF. The gene calls are TRBV4-1 and TRBJ1-1; D gene ambiguous. CDR3 length equals 13 residues. V was shortened by 2 bases and J by 1 base, with 5 bases between the two germline ends. Germline V gene data show CDR1 as MGHRA and CDR2 as YSYEKL.

There are a few counts of this clonotype. V is TRBV20-1 and J is TRBJ2-4; 13 bases match TRBD2. Germline CDR1 is DFQATT and CDR2 is SNEGSKA (reference sequence). The CDR3 is made up of 16 amino acids. V shed 4 bases, J shed 5 bases, and the junction held 8 bases outside the gene matches. The DNA for the CDR3 is TGCAGTGCTATTGGACTAGCGGGAGATTGGGAAAACATTCAGTACTTC. Protein product: CSAIGLAGDWENIQYF.

This clonotype has at least ten counts. The chain couples TRBV30 to TRBJ1-2; D may be TRBD1 (5 bases). Germline V gene data show CDR1 as GTSNPN and CDR2 as SVGIG (reference sequence). This CDR3 region has 13 residues. The V and J ends lost 5 bases and 4 bases respectively, with 14 bases between them. This chain's CDR3 is CAWLTGGAYGYTF. Here the CDR3 DNA reads TGTGCCTGGCTAACAGGTGGGGCCTATGGCTACACCTTC.

This clonotype was counted many times. V and J are TRBV7-6 and TRBJ2-7; D is possibly TRBD1 or TRBD2 (5 bases each). V lost 6 bases, J lost 5 bases, and 5 bases lay in between. The CDR3 is 10 amino acids. CDR1 and CDR2 (germline): SGHVS, FNYEAQ. The CDR3 reads CASRGHEQYF. The CDR3 nucleotides read TGTGCCAGCAGGGGACACGAGCAGTACTTC.

In its sample, this clonotype was seen many times. This chain joins TRBV7-2 and TRBJ1-2; TRBD1 matches at 7 bases. This CDR3 is built from 15 residues. Germline CDR1 SGHTA, CDR2 FQGNSA. V was clipped by 7 bases and J by 0 bases; unmatched bases: 8. Written as DNA, the CDR3 is TGTGCCAGCACCCAGGGGGACAGACCTAACTATGGCTACACCTTC. Protein sequence: CASTQGDRPNYGYTF.

This clonotype has a count of ten or more. The chain recombines TRBV2 with TRBJ2-5; D is uncertain. The CDR3 runs to 11 residues. The V and J ends lost 6 bases and 6 bases respectively, with 8 bases between them. Germline V CDR1 and CDR2: SNHLY, FYNNEI. CDR3: CASRLLKTQYF. For the CDR3, the DNA is TGTGCCAGCAGGCTGTTGAAGACCCAGTACTTC.

This clonotype was observed many times. This sequence joins TRBV24-1 and TRBJ2-7; perhaps TRBD2 as D (6 bases). Per germline, CDR1 KGHDR and CDR2 SFDVKD. Trimming stripped 4 bases from V and 6 bases from J, with 18 bases between. This CDR3 spans 15 amino acids. CDR3 in amino acids: CATSDPRTTAAEQYF. In DNA form, the CDR3 reads TGTGCCACCAGTGACCCACGGACTACGGCTGCCGAGCAGTACTTC.

This clonotype was counted only a few times. This chain joins TRBV4-3 and TRBJ2-1, with D maybe TRBD1 (6 bases). CDR3 length: 18 amino acids. V lost 1 base and J 2 bases, leaving 18 bases between the germline ends. CDR1 and CDR2 from the germline V gene are LGHNA and YSLEER. CDR3 region: CASSQGPSRGPPYNEQFF. CDR3 sequence (DNA): TGCGCCAGCAGCCAAGGCCCCTCCAGGGGACCGCCCTACAATGAGCAGTTCTTC.

This clonotype has at least ten counts. The V and J genes are TRBV30 and TRBJ2-5; TRBD2 aligns across 9 bases. Germline-derived CDR1 and CDR2 are GTSNPN and SVGIG (reference sequence). This CDR3 spans 13 amino acids. The J segment lost 5 bases and the V segment lost 5 bases, leaving 6 bases of the junction unmatched. The CDR3 loop is CAWVAGVEETQYF. CDR3 bases: TGTGCCTGGGTAGCGGGAGTCGAGGAGACCCAGTACTTC. Using reference TRBV30 and TRBJ2-5 for the parts outside the CDR3, the full variable domain is SQTIHQWPATLVQPVGSPLSLECTVEGTSNPNLYWYRQAAGRGLQLLFYSVGIGQISSEVPQNLSASRPQDRQFILSSKKLLLSDSGFYLCAWVAGVEETQYFGPGTRLLVL.

This clonotype has at least ten counts. J is TRBJ2-5 and V is TRBV10-1, with D perhaps TRBD1 (5 bases). CDR3 length: 14 amino acids. Trimming left V 6 bases short and J 2 bases short, with 13 bases between. CDR1 WNHNN and CDR2 SYGVQD come from the germline V gene (reference sequence). The CDR3 DNA sequence: TGCGCCAGCAGCAGGGCCGGCGGACAAGAGACCCAGTACTTC. Protein product: CASSRAGGQETQYF.

This clonotype showed up many times. This chain's CDR3 is CATSRDEGGSSNQPQHF. In nucleotides, the CDR3 is TGTGCCACCAGCAGAGATGAGGGTGGATCTAGCAATCAGCCCCAGCATTTT. The chain is built from TRBV15 and TRBJ1-5; no definite D call. The CDR3 extends over 17 amino acids. Trimming took off 0 bases at V and 0 bases at J, with 12 bases between the two ends. Per germline, CDR1 LNHNV and CDR2 YYDKDF (reference sequence). The full variable domain, with the rest looked up from reference TRBV15 and TRBJ1-5, is DAMVIQNPRYQVTQFGKPVTLSCSQTLNHNVMYWYQQKSSQAPKLLFHYYDKDFNNEADTPDNFQSRRPNTSFCFLDIRSPGLGDTAMYLCATSRDEGGSSNQPQHFGDGTRLSIL.

This clonotype was seen ten or more times. This chain links TRBV28 with TRBJ2-7; unclear D gene. Germline V gene lookup returns CDR1 MDHEN and CDR2 SYDVKM. The CDR3 has 15 residues. V was trimmed by 3 bases and J by 8 bases, leaving 20 bases between them. The CDR3 nucleotides read TGTGCCAGCAGTTTCGCCTCGGGTGGGATGAGGAAGCAGTACTTC. This sequence encodes CASSFASGGMRKQYF.

At least ten counts were recorded for this clonotype. The chain recombines TRBV28 with TRBJ1-5, with unresolved D. V lost 5 bases and J lost 6, with 14 bases in between. The CDR3 spans 14 residues. Germline CDR1 MDHEN, CDR2 SYDVKM. DNA of the CDR3: TGTGCCAGCAGTCCACGTGGGCCCGGTCAGCCCCAGCATTTT. Amino acids: CASSPRGPGQPQHF.

This clonotype came up a few times. CDR3 region: CASSYTRDEGYTF. The CDR3 DNA reads TGTGCCAGCAGTTACACCAGGGATGAGGGCTACACCTTC. The rearrangement links TRBV6-5 to TRBJ1-2, with a tentative D call TRBD1 (5 bases). The germline V gene has CDR1 MNHEY and CDR2 SVGAGI. The CDR3 covers 13 residues. The germline V and J ends were trimmed by 2 bases and 8 bases, with 12 bases remaining between them.

This clonotype was seen many times. The genes are TRBV28 and TRBJ2-7; 11 nucleotides align to TRBD2. After removal of 6 bases from V and 2 bases from J, the junction contained 6 bases not matched to a gene. Germline values: CDR1 MDHEN, CDR2 SYDVKM. The CDR3 has 15 amino acids. In DNA form, the CDR3 reads TGTGCCAGCAGGCTGACTAGCGGGGCCCCCTACGAGCAGTACTTC. Its protein is CASRLTSGAPYEQYF.

The chain couples TRBV12-3 or TRBV12-4 to TRBJ2-7; D is unclear. CDR3 length equals 16 residues. V was cut by 4 bases and J by 0 bases, with 16 bases left in between. In DNA form, the CDR3 reads TGTGCCAGCAGTTGGGTTTCGAGTTTAGGCTCCTACGAGCAGTACTTC. It specifies CASSWVSSLGSYEQYF.

This clonotype was counted ten times or more. V is TRBV10-3 and J is TRBJ2-2, with D possibly TRBD1 on 6 matching bases. CDR3 length: 14 residues. Germline CDR1 and CDR2: ENHRY and SYGVKD. V shed 7 bases and J shed 5 bases, with 14 bases lying between them. The CDR3 DNA follows: TGTGCCATCACACGGGACATAACTACCGGGGAGCTGTTTTTT. It is translated as CAITRDITTGELFF.

Ten or more counts support this clonotype. V is TRBV6-1 and J is TRBJ2-7; 8 bases map to TRBD1. The CDR3 totals 12 residues. After removal of 10 bases from V and 2 bases from J, the junction contained 4 bases not matched to a gene. Germline CDR1 is MNHNS and CDR2 is SASEGT. The CDR3 DNA sequence: TGTGCCACCAAACAGGGGGCCTACGAGCAGTACTTC. Translation: CATKQGAYEQYF.

V is TRBV6-2 or TRBV6-3 and J is TRBJ2-3; no reliable D call. Germline CDR1 and CDR2: MNHEY and SVGEGT. The CDR3 is made up of 15 amino acids. The V and J ends lost 5 bases and 0 bases respectively, with 12 bases between them. The CDR3 DNA is TGTGCCAGCAGTGAGCACGGAGAAAGCACAGATACGCAGTATTTT. It translates to CASSEHGESTDTQYF.

CDR3 in amino acids: CASSMTRKNEQYF. The CDR3 DNA is TGTGCCAGTAGTATGACGAGGAAGAACGAGCAGTACTTC. The chain couples TRBV19 to TRBJ2-7, with unresolved D. The V gene's germline CDR1 is LNHDA and CDR2 SQIVND (reference sequence). The CDR3 covers 13 residues. V lost 3 bases and J lost 5, with 11 bases in between.

This clonotype was found many times. This chain links TRBV19 with TRBJ1-5, with D unresolved. The germline V gene encodes CDR1 LNHDA and CDR2 SQIVND (reference sequence). The V end was cut by 8 bases, the J end by 1 base, with 15 bases between. The CDR3 totals 15 residues. CDR3 coding DNA: TGTGCCAGTTGTCCCTTCCTGGGGAGCAATCAGCCCCAGCATTTT. This gives the protein CASCPFLGSNQPQHF.

This clonotype was found many times. The chain combines TRBV12-3 or TRBV12-4 with TRBJ1-1, with 9 nucleotides matching TRBD1. The CDR3 runs 15 residues. Germline trimming cut 2 bases from V and 5 bases from J; bases unmatched to any gene: 6. The CDR3 protein is CASSLTGGISTEAFF. The DNA of the CDR3 is TGTGCCAGCAGTTTAACAGGGGGCATATCGACTGAAGCTTTCTTT.

The chain joins TRBV12-3 or TRBV12-4 to TRBJ1-5; 9 bases map to TRBD1. The CDR3 is 14 amino acids. J gave up 10 bases and V 5 bases, and 9 bases lay outside the gene matches. CDR3 protein: CASSRTGVNDPQHF. Here the CDR3 DNA reads TGTGCCAGCAGTCGGACAGGGGTCAATGATCCCCAGCATTTT.

This clonotype has more than one count but fewer than ten. The V and J genes are TRBV6-1 and TRBJ1-1; no definite D call. Trimming removed 6 bases from V and 4 bases from J, with 15 bases in between. Looked up from germline, CDR1 is MNHNS and CDR2 is SASEGT. CDR3 length: 14 residues. CDR3 loop: CASRPSTRRTEAFF. DNA of the CDR3: TGTGCCAGCAGACCCTCGACAAGGCGCACTGAAGCTTTCTTT.

With regard to this clonotype: Because it lacks the conserved phenylalanine or tryptophan at the end, this CDR3 is likely a read error. The chain joins TRBV19 to TRBJ1-2; D remains ambiguous. The V gene's germline CDR1 is LNHDA and CDR2 SQIVND (reference sequence). V lost 6 bases to trimming and J lost 8 bases, with 13 bases between them. The CDR3 runs 12 residues. CDR3 region: CASSTYMGGYTL. In DNA, the CDR3 is TGTGCCAGTAGCACGTATATGGGCGGCTACACCCTC.